This T cell receptor beta chain came from a study of blood T cell repertoires in COVID-19. The age range of participants was about 18 to 90 years, with residence in about two dozen US areas. Participants' own reports of clinical history determined their cohort assignment. Recovered Cohort 3 donors showed two negative PCRs, clearance, or symptom resolution. Germline values: CDR1 SQVTM, CDR2 ANQGSEA. The CDR3 is 12 amino acids. The V and J ends lost 5 bases and 4 bases respectively, with 11 bases between them. The authors' processing: Reference gene primer amplification yielded estimated nucleated cell counts. Repertoires were generated with immunoSEQ multiplex PCR, while TCRdb's copy carries only in-frame clones and drops some. Clonal size and the V and J genes are those of that table, whereas D and trimming came from the DNA. Here the sample spans about 200,000 clones, about 86% being singletons.

This TCR was recovered from a man aged 35-49 years who had recovered from COVID-19. Sequencing used PBMCs or T cells enriched from blood (not recorded which). This chain joins TRBV29-1 and TRBJ2-5; the D gene is possibly TRBD1 (6 bases). Here the CDR3 reads CSVRTARETQYF. In DNA, the CDR3 is TGCAGCGTTAGGACAGCTCGAGAGACCCAGTACTTC.